The T cell receptor beta chain under discussion was sequenced for a study of T cells in localized non-small cell lung cancer. Profiling relied on immunoSEQ multiplex PCR, and the TCRdb table lists in-frame clones only, not all of them. The sample lists about 24,000 clones; about 80% were seen once. Germline CDR1 reads SGDLS; CDR2 reads YYNGEE. The CDR3 totals 17 residues. V was pared by 0 bases and J by 7 bases, with 12 bases of the junction left unmatched. V and J are TRBV9 and TRBJ2-1; TRBD2 aligns across 8 bases. The receptor comes from a man between 35 and 75 years old with stage II lung adenocarcinoma. The starting material was PBMCs, obtained before any cancer treatment. The DNA for the CDR3 is TGTGCCAGCAGCGTAGAGATCGTCAGCGGGAGCCGGAATGAGCAGTTCTTC. This codes for CASSVEIVSGSRNEQFF.